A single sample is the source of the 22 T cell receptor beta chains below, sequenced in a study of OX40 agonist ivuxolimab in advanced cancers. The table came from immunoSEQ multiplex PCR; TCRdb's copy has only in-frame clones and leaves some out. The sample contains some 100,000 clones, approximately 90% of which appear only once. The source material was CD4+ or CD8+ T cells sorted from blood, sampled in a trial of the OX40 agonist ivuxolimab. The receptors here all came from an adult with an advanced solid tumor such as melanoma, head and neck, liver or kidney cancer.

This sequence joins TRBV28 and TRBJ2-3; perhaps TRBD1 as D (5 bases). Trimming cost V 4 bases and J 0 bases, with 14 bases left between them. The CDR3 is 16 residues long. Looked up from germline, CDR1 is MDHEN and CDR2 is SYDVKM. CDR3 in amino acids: CASSSNHRPSTDTQYF. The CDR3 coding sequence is TGTGCCAGCAGTTCTAATCACAGGCCTAGCACAGATACGCAGTATTTT.

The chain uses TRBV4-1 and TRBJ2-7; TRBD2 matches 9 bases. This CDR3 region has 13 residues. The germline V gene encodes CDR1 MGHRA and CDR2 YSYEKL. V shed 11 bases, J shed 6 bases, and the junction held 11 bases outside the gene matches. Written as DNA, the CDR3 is TGCGCCGGCGGGGGGGTAGCGGGAGTCGAGCAGTACTTC. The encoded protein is CAGGGVAGVEQYF.

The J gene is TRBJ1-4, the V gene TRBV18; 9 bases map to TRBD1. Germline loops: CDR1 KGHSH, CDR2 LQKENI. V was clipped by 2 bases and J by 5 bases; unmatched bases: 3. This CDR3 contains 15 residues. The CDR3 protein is CASSPGTGRNEKLFF. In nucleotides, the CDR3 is TGTGCCAGCTCACCAGGGACAGGGAGGAATGAAAAACTGTTTTTT.

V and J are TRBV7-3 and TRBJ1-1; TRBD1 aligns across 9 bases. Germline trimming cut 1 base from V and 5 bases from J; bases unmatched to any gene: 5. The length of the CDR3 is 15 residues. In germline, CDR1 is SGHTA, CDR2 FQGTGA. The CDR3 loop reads CASSLKGTGRTEAFF. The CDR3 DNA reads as TGTGCCAGCAGCTTAAAGGGGACAGGGAGGACTGAAGCTTTCTTT.

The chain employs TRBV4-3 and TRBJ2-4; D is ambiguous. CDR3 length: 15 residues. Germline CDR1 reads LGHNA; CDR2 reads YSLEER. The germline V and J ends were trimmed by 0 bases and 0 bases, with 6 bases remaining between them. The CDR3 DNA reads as TGCGCCAGCAGCCAAGATCATATAGCCAAAAACATTCAGTACTTC. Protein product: CASSQDHIAKNIQYF.

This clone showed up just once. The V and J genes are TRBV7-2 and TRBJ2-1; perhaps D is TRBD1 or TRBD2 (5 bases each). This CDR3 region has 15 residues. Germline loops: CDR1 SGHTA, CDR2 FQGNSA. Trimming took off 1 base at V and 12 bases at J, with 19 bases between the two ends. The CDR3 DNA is TGTGCCAGCAGCTTAGACACGGGGCGCAAGGAAGGGCAGTTCTTC. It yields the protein CASSLDTGRKEGQFF.

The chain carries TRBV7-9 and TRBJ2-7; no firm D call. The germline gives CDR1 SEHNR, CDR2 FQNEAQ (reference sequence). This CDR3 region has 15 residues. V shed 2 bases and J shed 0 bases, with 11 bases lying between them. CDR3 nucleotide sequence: TGTGCCAGCAGCTTAACGATAGATACCTCCTACGAGCAGTACTTC. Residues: CASSLTIDTSYEQYF. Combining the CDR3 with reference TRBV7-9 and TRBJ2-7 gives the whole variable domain DTGVSQNPRHKITKRGQNVTFRCDPISEHNRLYWYRQTLGQGPEFLTYFQNEAQLEKSRLLSDRFSAERPKGSFSTLEIQRTEQGDSAMYLCASSLTIDTSYEQYFGPGTRLTVT.

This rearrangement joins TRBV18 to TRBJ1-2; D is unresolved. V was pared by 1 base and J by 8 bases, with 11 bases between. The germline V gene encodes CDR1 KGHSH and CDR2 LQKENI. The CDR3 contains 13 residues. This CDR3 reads CASSPQVSEGYTF. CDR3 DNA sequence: TGTGCCAGCTCACCACAGGTTTCCGAGGGCTACACCTTC.

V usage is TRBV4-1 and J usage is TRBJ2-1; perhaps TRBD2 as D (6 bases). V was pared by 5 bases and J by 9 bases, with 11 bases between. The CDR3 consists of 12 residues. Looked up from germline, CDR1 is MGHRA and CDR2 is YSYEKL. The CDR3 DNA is TGCGCCAGCAGCTGGGGAGGCGGTGAGCAGTTCTTC. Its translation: CASSWGGGEQFF.

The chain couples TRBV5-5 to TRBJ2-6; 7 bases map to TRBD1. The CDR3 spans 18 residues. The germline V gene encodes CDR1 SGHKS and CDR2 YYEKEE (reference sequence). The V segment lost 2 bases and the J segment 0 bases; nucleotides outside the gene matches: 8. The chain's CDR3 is CASSLLRQGSSGANVLTF. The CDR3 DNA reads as TGTGCCAGCAGCTTATTAAGACAGGGTAGCTCTGGGGCCAACGTCCTGACTTTC. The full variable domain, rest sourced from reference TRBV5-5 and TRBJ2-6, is DAGVTQSPTHLIKTRGQQVTLRCSPISGHKSVSWYQQVLGQGPQFIFQYYEKEERGRGNFPDRFSARQFPNYSSELNVNALLLGDSALYLCASSLLRQGSSGANVLTFGAGSRLTVL.

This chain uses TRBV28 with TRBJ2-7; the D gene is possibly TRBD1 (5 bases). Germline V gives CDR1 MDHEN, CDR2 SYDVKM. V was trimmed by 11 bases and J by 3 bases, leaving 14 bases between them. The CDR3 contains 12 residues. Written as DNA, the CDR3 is TGTGCCGTCTCTCAGGGCGACTACGAGCAGTACTTC. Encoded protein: CAVSQGDYEQYF.

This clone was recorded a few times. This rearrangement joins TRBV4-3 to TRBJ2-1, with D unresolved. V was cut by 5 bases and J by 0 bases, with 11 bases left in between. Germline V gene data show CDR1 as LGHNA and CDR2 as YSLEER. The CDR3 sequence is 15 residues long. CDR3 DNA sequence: TGCGCCAGCAGCACAACTCCGAGCTCCTACAATGAGCAGTTCTTC. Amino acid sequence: CASSTTPSSYNEQFF.

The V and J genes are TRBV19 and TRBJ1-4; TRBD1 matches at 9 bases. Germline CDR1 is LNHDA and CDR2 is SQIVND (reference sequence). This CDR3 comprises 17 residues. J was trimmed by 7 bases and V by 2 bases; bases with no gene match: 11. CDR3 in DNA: TGTGCCAGTAGTATAAGCGGGACAGGGAACCGCGTTGAAAAACTGTTTTTT. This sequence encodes CASSISGTGNRVEKLFF. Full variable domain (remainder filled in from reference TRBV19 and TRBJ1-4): DGGITQSPKYLFRKEGQNVTLSCEQNLNHDAMYWYRQDPGQGLRLIYYSQIVNDFQKGDIAEGYSVSREKKESFPLTVTSAQKNPTAFYLCASSISGTGNRVEKLFFGSGTQLSVL.

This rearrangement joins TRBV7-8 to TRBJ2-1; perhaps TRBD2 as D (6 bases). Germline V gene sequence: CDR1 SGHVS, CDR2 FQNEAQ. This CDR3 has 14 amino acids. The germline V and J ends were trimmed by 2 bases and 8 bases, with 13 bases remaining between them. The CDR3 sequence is CASSLLTGVDEQFF. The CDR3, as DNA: TGTGCCAGCAGCTTACTAACGGGAGTAGATGAGCAGTTCTTC.

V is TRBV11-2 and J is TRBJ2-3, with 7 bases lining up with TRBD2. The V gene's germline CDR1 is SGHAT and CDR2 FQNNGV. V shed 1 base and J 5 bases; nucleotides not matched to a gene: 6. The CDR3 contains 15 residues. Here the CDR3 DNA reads TGTGCCAGCAGCTTAGTGGCGGGAGTGCAAGATACGCAGTATTTT. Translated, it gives CASSLVAGVQDTQYF.

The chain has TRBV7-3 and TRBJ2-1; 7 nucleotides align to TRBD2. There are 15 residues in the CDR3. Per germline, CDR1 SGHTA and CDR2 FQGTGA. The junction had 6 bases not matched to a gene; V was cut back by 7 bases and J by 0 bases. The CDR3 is CASKPGGSSYNEQFF. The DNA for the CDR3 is TGTGCCAGCAAGCCGGGCGGGAGCTCCTACAATGAGCAGTTCTTC.

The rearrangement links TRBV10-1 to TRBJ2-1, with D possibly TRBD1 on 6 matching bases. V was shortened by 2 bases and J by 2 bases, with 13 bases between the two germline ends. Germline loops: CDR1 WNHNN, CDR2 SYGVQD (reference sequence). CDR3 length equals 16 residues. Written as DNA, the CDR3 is TGCGCCAGCAGTGAGGGACAGAATCATCCCTACAATGAGCAGTTCTTC. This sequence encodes CASSEGQNHPYNEQFF.

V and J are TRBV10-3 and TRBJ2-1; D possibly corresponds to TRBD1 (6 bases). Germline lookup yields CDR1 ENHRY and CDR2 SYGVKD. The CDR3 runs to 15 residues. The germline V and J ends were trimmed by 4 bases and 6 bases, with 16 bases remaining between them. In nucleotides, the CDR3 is TGTGCCATCAGTGCTCTGGGGGCAAGGGGCAATGAGCAGTTCTTC. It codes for CAISALGARGNEQFF.

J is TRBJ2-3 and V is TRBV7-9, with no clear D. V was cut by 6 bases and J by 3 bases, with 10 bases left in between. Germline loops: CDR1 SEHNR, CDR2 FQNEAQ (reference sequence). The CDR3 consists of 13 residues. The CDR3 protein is CASSIQITDTQYF. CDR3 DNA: TGTGCCAGCAGTATCCAGATAACAGATACGCAGTATTTT.

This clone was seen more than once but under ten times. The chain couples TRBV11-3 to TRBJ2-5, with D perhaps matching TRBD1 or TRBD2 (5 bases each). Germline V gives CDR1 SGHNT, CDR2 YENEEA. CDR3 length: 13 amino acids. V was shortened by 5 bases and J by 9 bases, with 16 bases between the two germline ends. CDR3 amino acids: CASSMGRQRAQYF. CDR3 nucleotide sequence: TGTGCCAGCAGCATGGGGCGCCAGAGGGCCCAGTACTTC.

CDR3 in amino acids: CASSLIVGAPNTGELFF. CDR3 DNA: TGTGCCAGCAGCCTCATAGTGGGGGCGCCGAACACCGGGGAGCTGTTTTTT. The V and J genes are TRBV7-2 and TRBJ2-2; TRBD1 is a possible D gene (6 bases). This CDR3 spans 17 amino acids. The V end was cut by 5 bases, the J end by 0 bases, with 16 bases between. Germline CDR1 reads SGHTA; CDR2 reads FQGNSA. The complete variable domain, with remaining parts taken from reference TRBV7-2 and TRBJ2-2, reads GAGVSQSPSNKVTEKGKDVELRCDPISGHTALYWYRQSLGQGLEFLIYFQGNSAPDKSGLPSDRFSAERTGGSVSTLTIQRTQQEDSAVYLCASSLIVGAPNTGELFFGEGSRLTVL.

The CDR3 reads CAWARTGSTEAFF. As DNA, the CDR3 is TGTGCCTGGGCCCGGACAGGGAGCACTGAAGCTTTCTTT. The V call is TRBV30, the J call TRBJ1-1, with 8 positions matching TRBD1. The germline CDR1 and CDR2 sequences are GTSNPN and SVGIG (reference sequence). The CDR3 sequence is 13 residues long. Trimming removed 5 bases from V and 4 bases from J; junction bases left unmatched: 6.